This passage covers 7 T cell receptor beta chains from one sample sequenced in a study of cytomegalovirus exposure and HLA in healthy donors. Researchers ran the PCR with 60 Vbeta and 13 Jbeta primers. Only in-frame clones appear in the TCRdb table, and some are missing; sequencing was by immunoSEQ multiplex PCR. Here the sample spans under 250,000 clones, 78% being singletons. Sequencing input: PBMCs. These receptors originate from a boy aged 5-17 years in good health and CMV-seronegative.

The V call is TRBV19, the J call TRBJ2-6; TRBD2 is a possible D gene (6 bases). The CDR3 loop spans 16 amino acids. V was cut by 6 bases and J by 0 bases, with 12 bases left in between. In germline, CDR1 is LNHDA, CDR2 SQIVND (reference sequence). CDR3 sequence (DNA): TGTGCCAGTAGGGCGGGACCCCTCTCTGGGGCCAACGTCCTGACTTTC. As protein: CASRAGPLSGANVLTF. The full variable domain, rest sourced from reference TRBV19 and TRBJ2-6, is DGGITQSPKYLFRKEGQNVTLSCEQNLNHDAMYWYRQDPGQGLRLIYYSQIVNDFQKGDIAEGYSVSREKKESFPLTVTSAQKNPTAFYLCASRAGPLSGANVLTFGAGSRLTVL.

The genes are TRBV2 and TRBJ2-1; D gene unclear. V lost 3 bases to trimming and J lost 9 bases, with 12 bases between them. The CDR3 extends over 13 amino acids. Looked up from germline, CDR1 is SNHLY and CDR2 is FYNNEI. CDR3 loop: CASSDAAIGEQFF. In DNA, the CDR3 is TGTGCCAGCAGTGATGCAGCGATCGGTGAGCAGTTCTTC.

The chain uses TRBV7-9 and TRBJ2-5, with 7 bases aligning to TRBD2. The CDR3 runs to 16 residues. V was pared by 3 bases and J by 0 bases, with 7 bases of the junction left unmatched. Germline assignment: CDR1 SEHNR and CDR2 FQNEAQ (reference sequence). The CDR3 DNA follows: TGTGCCAGCAGCTTTGTGGCGGGGGAGTACCAAGAGACCCAGTACTTC. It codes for CASSFVAGEYQETQYF.

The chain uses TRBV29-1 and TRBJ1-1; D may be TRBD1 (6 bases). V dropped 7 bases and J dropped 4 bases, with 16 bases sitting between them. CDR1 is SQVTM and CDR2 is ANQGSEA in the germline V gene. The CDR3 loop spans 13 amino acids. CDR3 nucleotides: TGCAGCGCGACACAGGGTGCGGGCACTGAAGCTTTCTTT. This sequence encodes CSATQGAGTEAFF.

CDR3 nucleotides: TGCGCCAGCACCAGGATGACGGCGAACACTGAAGCTTTCTTT. It yields the protein CASTRMTANTEAFF. This chain connects TRBV5-1 to TRBJ1-1; unclear D gene. V lost 6 bases to trimming and J lost 1 base, with 13 bases between them. Germline V CDR1 and CDR2: SGHRS, YFSETQ. This CDR3 spans 14 amino acids.

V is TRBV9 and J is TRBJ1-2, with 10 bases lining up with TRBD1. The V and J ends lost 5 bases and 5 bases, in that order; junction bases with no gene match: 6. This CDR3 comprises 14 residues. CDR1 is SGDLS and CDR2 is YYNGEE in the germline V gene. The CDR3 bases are TGTGCCAGCAGTGGGGGGGACAGGGGATATGGCTACACCTTC. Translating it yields CASSGGDRGYGYTF.

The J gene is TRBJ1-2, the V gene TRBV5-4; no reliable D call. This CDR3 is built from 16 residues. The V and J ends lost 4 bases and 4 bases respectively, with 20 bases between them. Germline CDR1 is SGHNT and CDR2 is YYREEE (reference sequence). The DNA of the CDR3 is TGTGCCAGCAGCCCCAGCGCAGTTTTCAAGTCCTATGGCTACACCTTC. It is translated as CASSPSAVFKSYGYTF.